The 23 T cell receptor beta chains below were found in one sample sequenced in a study of blood T cells in healthy people across ages. For the second PCR, which ran for 7 to 11 cycles, a sample-barcoded 5' primer and a J-beta primer mix were used. TCRdb reanalysed the 5' RACE reads using MiXCR and keeps one entry per CDR3 protein. The table shows fewer than 1 million distinct CDR3 sequences, with more than 40% occurring only once. Specimen: blood. These receptors originate from a man aged 55 to 70 in good health.

This clonotype was counted only a few times. The gene calls are TRBV28 and TRBJ2-5, with TRBD2 matching 10 bases. The CDR3 runs to 15 residues. Germline V gives CDR1 MDHEN, CDR2 SYDVKM. Trimming removed 5 bases from V and 3 bases from J; junction bases left unmatched: 6. DNA for the CDR3: TGTGCCAGCAGTGCTAGCGGGGGAAAGAAAGAGACCCAGTACTTC. This encodes CASSASGGKKETQYF. Full variable domain (remainder filled in from reference TRBV28 and TRBJ2-5): DVKVTQSSRYLVKRTGEKVFLECVQDMDHENMFWYRQDPGLGLRLIYFSYDVKMKEKGDIPEGYSVSREKKERFSLILESASTNQTSMYLCASSASGGKKETQYFGPGTRLLVL.

V gene TRBV5-1 combines with J gene TRBJ2-7; D unresolved. Deletions cut 3 bases from V and 0 bases from J, with 16 bases between. Germline V gives CDR1 SGHRS, CDR2 YFSETQ. The CDR3 totals 16 residues. The CDR3 sequence: CASSYEPTGTSYEQYF. The DNA of the CDR3 is TGCGCCAGCAGCTACGAACCGACTGGAACCTCCTACGAGCAGTACTTC.

A few counts support this clonotype. The rearrangement links TRBV12-3 or TRBV12-4 to TRBJ1-4; D is unclear. V lost 0 bases and J 8 bases, leaving 10 bases between the germline ends. This CDR3 has 14 amino acids. CDR3 region: CASSLAEAGEKLFF. As DNA, the CDR3 is TGTGCCAGCAGTTTAGCGGAGGCGGGGGAAAAACTGTTTTTT.

DNA of the CDR3: TGCGCCAGCAGCTTGGGGCAGGGGACTGTCTACAATGAGCAGTTCTTC. This gives the protein CASSLGQGTVYNEQFF. The genes are TRBV5-1 and TRBJ2-1; perhaps D is TRBD1 or TRBD2 (6 bases each). Germline loops: CDR1 SGHRS, CDR2 YFSETQ. Trimming removed 0 bases at V and 3 bases at J, with 13 bases between. CDR3 size: 16 residues.

In DNA, the CDR3 is TGCGCCAGCAGCCAAGATCAGGAGGTGAGTGGCGGGGGCTACGAGCAGTACTTC. Its protein is CASSQDQEVSGGGYEQYF. The J gene is TRBJ2-7, the V gene TRBV4-1, with 7 bases aligning to TRBD2. With 0 bases clipped from V and 3 bases from J, the junction kept 14 bases outside the gene matches. Per the germline V gene, CDR1 is MGHRA and CDR2 is YSYEKL. The length of the CDR3 is 18 residues.

The V gene is TRBV20-1, the J gene TRBJ2-3; D may be TRBD2 (5 bases). Germline V lookup: CDR1 DFQATT, CDR2 SNEGSKA (reference sequence). Deletions cut 0 bases from V and 6 bases from J, with 16 bases between. The CDR3 consists of 15 residues. CDR3 nucleotide sequence: TGCAGTGCTAGAGATTTCGGGGTTACTTTGGATACGCAGTATTTT. It encodes CSARDFGVTLDTQYF.

This clonotype has only a few counts. The rearrangement joins TRBV27 to TRBJ1-1, with a possible D match to TRBD1 (6 bases). CDR3 size: 17 residues. V was cut by 0 bases and J by 1 base, with 15 bases left in between. Germline V gives CDR1 MNHEY, CDR2 SMNVEV (reference sequence). The DNA for the CDR3 is TGTGCCAGCAGTTTATCGGCTTTCCGAGGGGGGAACACTGAAGCTTTCTTT. It specifies CASSLSAFRGGNTEAFF.

The chain employs TRBV30 and TRBJ2-5; the D gene could be TRBD1 or TRBD2 (5 bases each). Trimming stripped 0 bases from V and 1 base from J, with 12 bases between. CDR3 length equals 15 residues. Germline V gene data show CDR1 as GTSNPN and CDR2 as SVGIG (reference sequence). CDR3 nucleotides: TGTGCCTGGAGTGTACTGATGGGGACCCAAGAGACCCAGTACTTC. This gives the protein CAWSVLMGTQETQYF.

This clonotype showed up many times. The genes are TRBV6-6 and TRBJ2-1; TRBD1 agrees at 8 bases. This CDR3 has 14 amino acids. The germline V gene has CDR1 MNHNY and CDR2 SVGAGI (reference sequence). The ends lost 4 bases at V and 7 bases at J; junction bases unmatched: 6. CDR3 in DNA: TGTGCCAGCAGTTCGGGACAGGAAGGGAATGAGCAGTTCTTC. It encodes CASSSGQEGNEQFF.

This clonotype has a handful of counts. The V and J genes are TRBV14 and TRBJ2-7, with 7 positions matching TRBD1. The CDR3 consists of 12 residues. CDR1 SGHDN and CDR2 FVKESK come from the germline V gene. The V and J ends lost 5 bases and 10 bases, in that order; junction bases with no gene match: 8. The DNA of the CDR3 is TGTGCCAGCAGCGCCGGGACAGCTCGCCAGTACTTC. Protein sequence: CASSAGTARQYF.

This clonotype came up a few times. The chain combines TRBV20-1 with TRBJ2-7; D tentatively fits TRBD1 or TRBD2 (6 bases each). The V gene's germline CDR1 is DFQATT and CDR2 SNEGSKA (reference sequence). Trimming shortened V by 5 bases and J by 10 bases, and 15 bases separated the two germline ends. This CDR3 is built from 11 residues. Here the CDR3 reads CSAPNWGAQYF. In nucleotides, the CDR3 is TGCAGTGCTCCGAACTGGGGGGCCCAGTACTTC.

This clonotype was counted between two and nine times. J is TRBJ2-5 and V is TRBV24-1, with D hard to call. The germline V and J ends were trimmed by 5 bases and 0 bases, with 6 bases remaining between them. From germline, CDR1 is KGHDR and CDR2 SFDVKD. The CDR3 contains 13 residues. CDR3 coding DNA: TGTGCCACCAGTGCCCGAGACCAAGAGACCCAGTACTTC. Translated, it gives CATSARDQETQYF.

This clonotype turned up a few times. The chain employs TRBV7-9 and TRBJ2-1; possibly TRBD1 for D (5 bases). CDR3 length equals 12 residues. Trimming shortened V by 5 bases and J by 6 bases, and 8 bases separated the two germline ends. Germline V lookup: CDR1 SEHNR, CDR2 FQNEAQ (reference sequence). The CDR3 here is CASSQGPNEQFF. As DNA, the CDR3 is TGTGCCAGCAGCCAGGGTCCCAATGAGCAGTTCTTC.

V usage is TRBV11-2 and J usage is TRBJ2-5; D call uncertain. The J call may be mistaken, given a closer DNA end match to TRBJ2-7. CDR3 length equals 15 residues. Per germline, CDR1 SGHAT and CDR2 FQNNGV. CDR3 in amino acids: CASSSRARLGYEQYF. The CDR3 DNA follows: TGTGCCAGCAGCTCACGGGCACGGTTGGGCTACGAGCAGTACTTC.

The rearrangement joins TRBV3-1 to TRBJ2-2, with unresolved D. Germline assignment: CDR1 LGHDT and CDR2 YNNKEL (reference sequence). Trimming removed 3 bases from V and 6 bases from J, with 11 bases in between. The CDR3 loop spans 14 amino acids. CDR3 residues: CASSQGRVSGELFF. In DNA form, the CDR3 reads TGTGCCAGCAGCCAGGGAAGGGTGTCCGGGGAGCTGTTTTTT.

This clonotype was picked up a small number of times. The chain joins TRBV12-3 or TRBV12-4 to TRBJ2-3, with D possibly matching TRBD2 (5 bases). CDR3 length: 13 amino acids. Trimming took off 6 bases at V and 5 bases at J, with 12 bases between the two ends. In DNA form, the CDR3 reads TGTGCCAGCAGCCTGGATCGGGGAGATACGCAGTATTTT. Amino acid sequence: CASSLDRGDTQYF.

The V call is TRBV6-6, the J call TRBJ2-7, with 10 bases that match TRBD1. The last part of the DNA fits TRBJ2-5 better; the J call may be wrong. CDR1 and CDR2 from the germline V gene are MNHNY and SVGAGI (reference sequence). CDR3 length equals 16 residues. The CDR3, as DNA: TGTGCCAGCAGCCCCCCGGGACAGGGGCGAGGAGAGACCCAGTACTTC. Protein: CASSPPGQGRGETQYF.

The V call is TRBV6-2 or TRBV6-3, the J call TRBJ2-1; D unclear. The V gene lost 2 bases and the J gene lost 13 bases, with 12 bases spanning the gap. CDR1 MNHEY and CDR2 SVGEGT come from the germline V gene. The CDR3 sequence is 12 residues long. The CDR3 region is CASSYREETQFF. The DNA of the CDR3 is TGTGCCAGCAGTTACAGGGAAGAGACCCAGTTCTTC.

The chain links TRBV6-5 to TRBJ2-5, with a tentative D call TRBD1 (5 bases). Germline lookup yields CDR1 MNHEY and CDR2 SVGAGI. The CDR3 length is 12 residues. Trimming took 6 bases from V and 6 from J, leaving 11 bases between them. The CDR3, as DNA: TGTGCCAGCAGCACAGGCTTAAAGACCCAGTACTTC. It translates to CASSTGLKTQYF.

This clonotype showed up just a few times. This chain joins TRBV25-1 and TRBJ2-3, with 9 bases fitting TRBD1. The CDR3 length is 17 residues. CDR1 is MGHDK and CDR2 is SYGVNS in the germline V gene. J gave up 4 bases and V 0 bases, and 8 bases lay outside the gene matches. CDR3: CASSEYIQTGGADTQYF. Here the CDR3 DNA reads TGTGCCAGCAGTGAATATATTCAGACAGGGGGGGCAGATACGCAGTATTTT.

This clonotype came up once. The V gene is TRBV5-1, the J gene TRBJ1-6; 7 bases match TRBD1. The junction had 5 bases not matched to a gene; V was cut back by 3 bases and J by 8 bases. CDR1 and CDR2 from the germline V gene are SGHRS and YFSETQ. There are 14 residues in the CDR3. The CDR3 region has the DNA TGCGCCAGCAGCTACCGACAGGGAGATTCACCCCTCCACTTT. Its protein product is CASSYRQGDSPLHF.

This clonotype was seen a handful of times. The V gene is TRBV7-3, the J gene TRBJ2-1; 12 bases line up with TRBD2. This CDR3 is 18 amino acids long. Germline loops: CDR1 SGHTA, CDR2 FQGTGA. V lost 1 base, J lost 6 bases, and 10 bases stayed unmatched. The CDR3 DNA reads TGTGCCAGCAGCTTAATGGCTAGCGGGGGGGCCGGGAGCAATGAGCAGTTCTTC. It encodes CASSLMASGGAGSNEQFF.

This clonotype was found a few times. The chain links TRBV4-3 to TRBJ1-1; 7 positions match TRBD1. Trimming cost V 0 bases and J 2 bases; bases outside gene matches: 9. The CDR3 has 17 residues. Germline V lookup: CDR1 LGHNA, CDR2 YSLEER. CDR3 nucleotides: TGCGCCAGCAGCCAAGACACCTGGAAGGGGGCCAACACTGAAGCTTTCTTT. Translation gives CASSQDTWKGANTEAFF.